Below are 27 T cell receptor beta chains sequenced from a single sample in a study of shared clonotypes between healthy human individuals. Here immunoSEQ multiplex PCR was the method, and the copy in TCRdb shows in-frame clones only, minus some. The data show hundreds of thousands of clones, roughly 95% seen once. The material sequenced was naive CD4+ T cells sorted from blood. Regarding subset: CD45RA+ positively selected. Every receptor here comes from a woman in her 30s in good health.

The V gene is TRBV11-2, the J gene TRBJ2-1; 7 bases are shared with TRBD2. The ends lost 0 bases at V and 2 bases at J; junction bases unmatched: 7. CDR1 and CDR2 from the germline V gene are SGHAT and FQNNGV. The CDR3 runs to 17 residues. In nucleotides, the CDR3 is TGTGCCAGCAGCTTAGATTTAGTGGGACTACCCTACAATGAGCAGTTCTTC. It specifies CASSLDLVGLPYNEQFF.

The rearrangement links TRBV27 to TRBJ2-5, with 13 nucleotides matching TRBD2. V gave up 6 bases and J gave up 5 bases; unmatched junction bases: 6. Looked up from germline, CDR1 is MNHEY and CDR2 is SMNVEV (reference sequence). The CDR3 covers 15 residues. CDR3 DNA sequence: TGTGCCAGCAGACCCGGGACTAGCGGGAAGGAGACCCAGTACTTC. Protein sequence: CASRPGTSGKETQYF.

V gene TRBV6-5 combines with J gene TRBJ2-5; TRBD1 matches 9 bases. The V segment lost 6 bases and the J segment 4 bases; nucleotides outside the gene matches: 3. Looked up from germline, CDR1 is MNHEY and CDR2 is SVGAGI. The CDR3 has 13 amino acids. CDR3 sequence reads: CASSRDRAETQYF. The CDR3, as DNA: TGTGCCAGCAGCAGGGACAGGGCAGAGACCCAGTACTTC.

The chain carries TRBV7-2 and TRBJ1-2; D might be TRBD1 (5 bases). Trimming removed 3 bases at V and 2 bases at J, with 7 bases between. The CDR3 covers 13 residues. Germline V gene data show CDR1 as SGHTA and CDR2 as FQGNSA. The CDR3 protein is CASSFEGNYGYTF. CDR3 nucleotide sequence: TGTGCCAGCAGCTTCGAGGGGAACTATGGCTACACCTTC.

The chain uses TRBV11-2 and TRBJ2-2; D assignment may be TRBD1 or TRBD2 (5 bases each). Per germline, CDR1 SGHAT and CDR2 FQNNGV. The CDR3 totals 17 residues. Trimming removed 1 base from V and 3 bases from J, with 15 bases in between. In DNA, the CDR3 is TGTGCCAGCAGCTTAGTCTTTGGGGGTTCTTACACCGGGGAGCTGTTTTTT. It encodes CASSLVFGGSYTGELFF.

The chain recombines TRBV11-3 with TRBJ2-7; D ambiguous. From germline, CDR1 is SGHNT and CDR2 YENEEA. Trimming took off 0 bases at V and 3 bases at J, with 12 bases between the two ends. The CDR3 sequence is 15 residues long. CDR3 nucleotide sequence: TGTGCCAGCAGCTTAGATCATGGCCGGTACTACGAGCAGTACTTC. Protein: CASSLDHGRYYEQYF.

A single count supports this clone. The chain joins TRBV6-5 to TRBJ1-5; 8 nucleotides line up with TRBD1. V dropped 6 bases and J dropped 7; count of bases not matched to a gene: 5. Germline values: CDR1 MNHEY, CDR2 SVGAGI. CDR3 size: 13 residues. The CDR3 DNA reads TGTGCCAGCAGCCCCGGACAGGGACAGCCCCAGCATTTT. It is translated as CASSPGQGQPQHF.

The CDR3 DNA is TGTGCCAGTCTTAAGGGCGCGGCGGGGGAGCAGTACTTC. It encodes CASLKGAAGEQYF. The rearrangement uses TRBV28 and TRBJ2-7; D perhaps matches TRBD2 (6 bases). V was trimmed by 9 bases and J by 7 bases, leaving 19 bases between them. The CDR3 consists of 13 residues. Germline V gene data show CDR1 as MDHEN and CDR2 as SYDVKM.

The chain joins TRBV20-1 to TRBJ1-1, with 8 positions matching TRBD1. This CDR3 is 11 amino acids long. Germline CDR1 reads DFQATT; CDR2 reads SNEGSKA (reference sequence). After removal of 3 bases from V and 10 bases from J, the junction contained 4 bases not matched to a gene. CDR3 protein: CSASHDRGAFF. DNA of the CDR3: TGCAGTGCTAGTCACGACAGGGGAGCTTTCTTT.

The chain uses TRBV10-3 and TRBJ1-2, with D unclear. The V end was cut by 6 bases, the J end by 2 bases, with 13 bases between. CDR3 size: 14 residues. Germline V gene lookup returns CDR1 ENHRY and CDR2 SYGVKD. The CDR3 nucleotides are TGTGCCATCAGCGGGAGGGAACAAAACTATGGCTACACCTTC. Its protein is CAISGREQNYGYTF.

A remark on this clone: Other DNA sequences from this sample encode an identical CDR3 as well. The gene calls are TRBV20-1 and TRBJ2-7; no definite D call. V lost 5 bases and J lost 0, with 5 bases in between. This CDR3 is built from 11 residues. Germline V gene data show CDR1 as DFQATT and CDR2 as SNEGSKA (reference sequence). The CDR3 protein is CSARSSYEQYF. CDR3 DNA: TGCAGTGCTCGCAGCTCCTACGAGCAGTACTTC.

Details on this clone: Different DNA sequences within this sample yield the same CDR3. This chain joins TRBV18 and TRBJ1-2; 9 bases are shared with TRBD1. The CDR3 loop spans 15 amino acids. With V trimmed by 2 bases and J by 2 bases, 3 bases remained unmatched. CDR1 is KGHSH, CDR2 LQKENI, per germline. In DNA form, the CDR3 reads TGTGCCAGCTCACCAGGGACAGGGCCCAACTATGGCTACACCTTC. It is translated as CASSPGTGPNYGYTF.

The rearrangement links TRBV5-6 to TRBJ1-2, with D tentatively TRBD1 (6 bases). CDR3 size: 17 residues. In germline, CDR1 is SGHDT, CDR2 YYEEEE. The V end lost 7 bases, the J end lost 1 base, and 23 bases lay between the germline ends. The CDR3 sequence is CASGPAGHIALNYGYTF. Here the CDR3 DNA reads TGTGCCAGCGGACCCGCGGGACACATCGCACTTAACTATGGCTACACCTTC.

The rearrangement links TRBV6-1 to TRBJ2-7, with D maybe TRBD1 (6 bases). Germline V lookup: CDR1 MNHNS, CDR2 SASEGT. The CDR3 covers 14 residues. Trimming removed 7 bases from V and 4 bases from J, with 17 bases in between. In nucleotides, the CDR3 is TGTGCCAGCACCCGGAAGACTGGACAGTACGAGCAGTACTTC. It yields the protein CASTRKTGQYEQYF.

The V and J genes are TRBV25-1 and TRBJ2-6; no definite D call. CDR3 length: 15 residues. Germline V gene lookup returns CDR1 MGHDK and CDR2 SYGVNS. Trimming pared 8 bases from V and 1 base from J, leaving 12 bases between. As DNA, the CDR3 is TGTGCCAGCGGGCCGCCCAATTCTGGGGCCAACGTCCTGACTTTC. Translating it yields CASGPPNSGANVLTF.

With respect to this clone: This sample includes further DNA sequences coding for the same CDR3. The gene calls are TRBV28 and TRBJ2-7, with D unclear. The germline gives CDR1 MDHEN, CDR2 SYDVKM. The CDR3 length is 12 residues. Trimming took off 4 bases at V and 2 bases at J, with 6 bases between the two ends. The CDR3 loop is CASSYGPYEQYF. The DNA for the CDR3 is TGTGCCAGCAGTTACGGTCCCTACGAGCAGTACTTC.

The chain recombines TRBV7-9 with TRBJ1-1; D remains unclear. The CDR3 has 16 residues. V gave up 4 bases and J gave up 1 base, with 16 bases separating them. CDR1 and CDR2 (germline): SEHNR, FQNEAQ (reference sequence). Written as DNA, the CDR3 is TGTGCCAGCAGCTCCCGGGCCCGGCGGGAGAACACTGAAGCTTTCTTT. Translating gives CASSSRARRENTEAFF.

The chain has TRBV28 and TRBJ2-3; D not certain. Trimming pared 8 bases from V and 3 bases from J, leaving 9 bases between. CDR3 length: 12 residues. Germline-derived CDR1 and CDR2 are MDHEN and SYDVKM. CDR3 region: CASGFGTDTQYF. Here the CDR3 DNA reads TGTGCCAGCGGATTTGGTACAGATACGCAGTATTTT.

The chain uses TRBV6-6 and TRBJ2-7; 8 nucleotides match TRBD2. This CDR3 is 15 amino acids long. Germline V gene lookup returns CDR1 MNHNY and CDR2 SVGAGI (reference sequence). V was pared by 2 bases and J by 4 bases, with 7 bases of the junction left unmatched. In DNA form, the CDR3 reads TGTGCCAGCAGTTACGGGGGAGCGGGAGCGTACGAGCAGTACTTC. Translation: CASSYGGAGAYEQYF.

The chain uses TRBV28 and TRBJ2-1; TRBD2 is a possible D gene (5 bases). V lost 4 bases and J 1 base, leaving 14 bases between the germline ends. This CDR3 spans 16 amino acids. Germline assignment: CDR1 MDHEN and CDR2 SYDVKM. The CDR3 bases are TGTGCCAGCAGTTCTATAGGTAGCGAATCCTACAATGAGCAGTTCTTC. Encoded protein: CASSSIGSESYNEQFF.

The genes are TRBV6-5 and TRBJ1-4, with 7 nucleotides matching TRBD1. Germline trimming cut 5 bases from V and 3 bases from J; bases unmatched to any gene: 3. Germline loops: CDR1 MNHEY, CDR2 SVGAGI. The CDR3 loop spans 14 amino acids. CDR3 sequence reads: CASSTGAPNEKLFF. The CDR3 nucleotides are TGTGCCAGCAGTACAGGGGCGCCTAATGAAAAACTGTTTTTT.

The chain has TRBV20-1 and TRBJ1-5; 8 nucleotides match TRBD1. CDR1 is DFQATT and CDR2 is SNEGSKA in the germline V gene (reference sequence). CDR3 length equals 11 residues. Trimming cost V 6 bases and J 6 bases; bases outside gene matches: 1. Here the CDR3 reads CSAQGAQPQHF. The CDR3, as DNA: TGCAGTGCCCAGGGGGCTCAGCCCCAGCATTTT.

V is TRBV7-8 and J is TRBJ1-2; 10 nucleotides match TRBD1. Per germline, CDR1 SGHVS and CDR2 FQNEAQ. The CDR3 is 17 amino acids. With 3 bases clipped from V and 7 bases from J, the junction kept 14 bases outside the gene matches. The CDR3 protein is CASSLPNLRDRGFGYTF. CDR3 sequence (DNA): TGTGCCAGCAGCTTGCCCAACCTTCGGGACAGGGGATTTGGCTACACCTTC.

The chain is built from TRBV19 and TRBJ2-5; 9 positions agree with TRBD1. The J call may be faulty, since TRBJ2-7 better matches the DNA end. Germline CDR1 LNHDA, CDR2 SQIVND (reference sequence). The CDR3 extends over 15 amino acids. The DNA for the CDR3 is TGTGCCAGTAGTATAGTCACAGGGGGCGGAAACGAGCAGTACTTC. Amino acids: CASSIVTGGGNEQYF.

This sequence joins TRBV4-1 and TRBJ1-5, with TRBD1 identical over 8 bases. Germline CDR1 MGHRA, CDR2 YSYEKL. J gave up 4 bases and V 4 bases, and 3 bases lay outside the gene matches. The CDR3 length is 14 residues. Written as DNA, the CDR3 is TGCGCCAGCAGCCTACGGACAGGGAATCAGCCCCAGCATTTT. Translating gives CASSLRTGNQPQHF.

V usage is TRBV4-1 and J usage is TRBJ1-5; 7 bases match TRBD1. CDR3 length equals 16 residues. V gave up 4 bases and J gave up 1 base; unmatched junction bases: 7. Per the germline V gene, CDR1 is MGHRA and CDR2 is YSYEKL. Here the CDR3 DNA reads TGCGCCAGCAGCCCTCAGCCGGGACAGAGCAATCAGCCCCAGCATTTT. Translation: CASSPQPGQSNQPQHF.

The chain combines TRBV28 with TRBJ2-5, with D uncertain. Judging by the DNA end, TRBJ2-7 fits better; the J call may be wrong. The CDR3 sequence is 13 residues long. CDR1 and CDR2 from the germline V gene are MDHEN and SYDVKM. For the CDR3, the DNA is TGTGCCAGCAGTTCGGGCGGAACCTACGAGCAGTACTTC. It codes for CASSSGGTYEQYF.